The T cell receptor (beta chain) under discussion was sequenced for a study of blood T cells in healthy people across ages. A J-beta primer mix and a sample-barcoded 5' primer were used in a second PCR of about 7 to 12 cycles. Using its own MiXCR run on the 5' RACE reads, TCRdb lists one record per CDR3 protein. The sample carries approximately 1,700,000 distinct CDR3 sequences, approximately 39% recorded once. Trimming removed 9 bases from V and 0 bases from J, with 8 bases in between. CDR1 and CDR2 from the germline V gene are ENHRY and SYGVKD. The CDR3 is 12 amino acids. Per sample, extraction of total RNA gave at least 5.5 micrograms in every case. This clonotype was seen a handful of times.

This chain links TRBV10-3 with TRBJ1-1, with D hard to call. This TCR was recovered from a human donor in good health. Specimen: blood. As DNA, the CDR3 is TGTGCCATGCAAGGGATGAACACTGAAGCTTTCTTT. Protein sequence: CAMQGMNTEAFF.